This TCR beta chain was identified during a study of blood T cell repertoires in COVID-19. Study information: From the United States, Italy and Spain came samples of acute and convalescent COVID-19. Nucleic acid was either cDNA or gDNA, and it came from T cells, B-cell-depleted T cells, or PBMCs.

This clone showed up just a few times. Only in-frame clones appear in the TCRdb table, and some are missing; sequencing was by immunoSEQ multiplex PCR. The sample yields fewer than 250,000 clones, more than 80% seen once. Participants reported their clinical history, and cohort assignment relied on those reports. The CDR3 is 14 residues long. CDR1 is LNHDA and CDR2 is SQIVND in the germline V gene (reference sequence). The ends lost 7 bases at V and 10 bases at J; junction bases unmatched: 15. The chain uses TRBV19 and TRBJ1-1; 7 bases match TRBD1. Sequencing was done on a sample of PBMCs or T cells enriched from blood (not recorded which). The source of this sequence is a man aged 55 to 70 who had recovered from COVID-19. DNA of the CDR3: TGTGCCAGTACCTCGGGACAGCATCAAAAGCGAGCTTTCTTT. Translated, it gives CASTSGQHQKRAFF.